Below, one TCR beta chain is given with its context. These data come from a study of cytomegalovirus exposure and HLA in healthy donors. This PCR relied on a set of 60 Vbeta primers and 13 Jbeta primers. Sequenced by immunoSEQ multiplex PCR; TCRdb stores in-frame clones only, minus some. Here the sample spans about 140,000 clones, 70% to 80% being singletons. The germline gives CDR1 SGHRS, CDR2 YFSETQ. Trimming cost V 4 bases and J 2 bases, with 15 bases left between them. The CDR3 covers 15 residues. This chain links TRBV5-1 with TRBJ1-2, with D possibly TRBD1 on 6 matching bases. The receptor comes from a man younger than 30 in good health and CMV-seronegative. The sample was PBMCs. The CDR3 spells CASSSFAGDNYGYTF. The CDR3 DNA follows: TGCGCCAGCAGCAGTTTTGCAGGGGACAACTATGGCTACACCTTC.